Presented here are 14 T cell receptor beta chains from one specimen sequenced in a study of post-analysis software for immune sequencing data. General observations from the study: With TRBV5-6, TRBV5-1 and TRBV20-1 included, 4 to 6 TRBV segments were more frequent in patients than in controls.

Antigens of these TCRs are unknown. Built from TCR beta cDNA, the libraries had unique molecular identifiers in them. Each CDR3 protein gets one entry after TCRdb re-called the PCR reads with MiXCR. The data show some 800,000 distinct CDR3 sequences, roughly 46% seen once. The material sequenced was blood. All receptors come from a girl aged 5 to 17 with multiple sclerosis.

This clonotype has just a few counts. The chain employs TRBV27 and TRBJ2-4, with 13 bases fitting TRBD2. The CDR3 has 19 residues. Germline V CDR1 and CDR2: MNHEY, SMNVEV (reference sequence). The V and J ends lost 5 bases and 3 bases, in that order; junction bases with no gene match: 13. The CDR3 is CASSPSGLAGRQGKNIQYF. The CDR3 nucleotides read TGTGCCAGCAGTCCCTCGGGACTAGCGGGGCGTCAAGGCAAAAACATTCAGTACTTC.

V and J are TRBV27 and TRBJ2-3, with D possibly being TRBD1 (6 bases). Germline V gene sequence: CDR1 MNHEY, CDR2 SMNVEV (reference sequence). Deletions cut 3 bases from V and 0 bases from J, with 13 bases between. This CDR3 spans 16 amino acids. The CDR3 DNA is TGTGCCAGCAGTTTGGGGACACGACTCAGCACAGATACGCAGTATTTT. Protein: CASSLGTRLSTDTQYF.

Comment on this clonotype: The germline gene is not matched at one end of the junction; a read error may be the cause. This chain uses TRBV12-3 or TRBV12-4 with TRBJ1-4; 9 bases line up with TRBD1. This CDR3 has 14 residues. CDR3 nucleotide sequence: TGTGCCAGCTCCCAACAGGGGGCGGACGAAAAACGGTTTTTT. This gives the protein CASSQQGADEKRFF.

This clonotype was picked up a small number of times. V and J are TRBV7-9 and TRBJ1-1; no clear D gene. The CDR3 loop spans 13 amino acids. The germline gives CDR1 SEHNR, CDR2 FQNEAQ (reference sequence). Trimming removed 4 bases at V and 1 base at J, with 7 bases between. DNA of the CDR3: TGTGCCAGCAGCTCGATTAGGAACACTGAAGCTTTCTTT. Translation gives CASSSIRNTEAFF.

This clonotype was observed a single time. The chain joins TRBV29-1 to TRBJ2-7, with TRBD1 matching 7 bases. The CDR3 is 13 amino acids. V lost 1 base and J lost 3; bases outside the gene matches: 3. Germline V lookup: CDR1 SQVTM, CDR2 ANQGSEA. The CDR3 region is CSVEGQGYYEQYF. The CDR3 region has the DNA TGCAGCGTTGAAGGACAGGGCTACTACGAGCAGTACTTC.

In DNA form, the CDR3 reads TGTGCCAGCAGCTTCCCCCTAGCGGGAGTGACCTCCTACAATGAGCAGTTCTTC. Residues: CASSFPLAGVTSYNEQFF. The chain joins TRBV7-9 to TRBJ2-1; 10 bases line up with TRBD2. J lost 0 bases, V lost 3 bases, and 8 bases had no gene match. Germline V lookup: CDR1 SEHNR, CDR2 FQNEAQ (reference sequence). This CDR3 is built from 18 residues. The full variable domain, in which reference TRBV7-9 and TRBJ2-1 provide the parts outside the CDR3, is DTGVSQNPRHKITKRGQNVTFRCDPISEHNRLYWYRQTLGQGPEFLTYFQNEAQLEKSRLLSDRFSAERPKGSFSTLEIQRTEQGDSAMYLCASSFPLAGVTSYNEQFFGPGTRLTVL.

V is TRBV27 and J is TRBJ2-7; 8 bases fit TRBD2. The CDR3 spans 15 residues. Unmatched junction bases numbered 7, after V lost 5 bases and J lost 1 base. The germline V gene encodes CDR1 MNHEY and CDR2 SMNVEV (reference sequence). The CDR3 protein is CASSPTSGMSYEQYF. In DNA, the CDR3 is TGTGCCAGCAGTCCCACTAGCGGTATGTCCTACGAGCAGTACTTC.

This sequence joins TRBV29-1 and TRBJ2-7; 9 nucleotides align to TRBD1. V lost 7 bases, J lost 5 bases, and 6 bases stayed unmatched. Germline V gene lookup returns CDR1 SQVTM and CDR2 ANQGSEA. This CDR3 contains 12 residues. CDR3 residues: CSAGTGSNEQYF. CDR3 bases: TGCAGCGCCGGGACAGGGAGCAACGAGCAGTACTTC.

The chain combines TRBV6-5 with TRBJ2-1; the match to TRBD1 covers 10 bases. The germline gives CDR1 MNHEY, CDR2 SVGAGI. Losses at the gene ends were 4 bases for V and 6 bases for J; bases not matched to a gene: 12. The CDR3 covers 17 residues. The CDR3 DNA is TGTGCCAGCAGTTCCCGGCGACAGGGGGCTTGGGGCAATGAGCAGTTCTTC. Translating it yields CASSSRRQGAWGNEQFF.

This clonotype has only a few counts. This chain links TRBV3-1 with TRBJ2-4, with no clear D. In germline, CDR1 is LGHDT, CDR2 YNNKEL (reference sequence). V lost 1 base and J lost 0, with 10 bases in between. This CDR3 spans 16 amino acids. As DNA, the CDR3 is TGTGCCAGCAGCCAAGGGCCGCCTTTAGCCAAAAACATTCAGTACTTC. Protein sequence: CASSQGPPLAKNIQYF.

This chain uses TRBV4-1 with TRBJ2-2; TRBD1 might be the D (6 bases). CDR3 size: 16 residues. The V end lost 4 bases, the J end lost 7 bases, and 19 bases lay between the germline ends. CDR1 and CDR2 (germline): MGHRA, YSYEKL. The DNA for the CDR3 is TGCGCCAGCAGCCTCGGGGCAGGGGACACCGTCGGGGAGCTGTTTTTT. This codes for CASSLGAGDTVGELFF.

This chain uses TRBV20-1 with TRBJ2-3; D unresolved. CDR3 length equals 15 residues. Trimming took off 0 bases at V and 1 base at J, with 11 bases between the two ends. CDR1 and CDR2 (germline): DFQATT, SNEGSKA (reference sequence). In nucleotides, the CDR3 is TGCAGTGCTAGAGATCCCCGTCAAGGCACAGATACGCAGTATTTT. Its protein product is CSARDPRQGTDTQYF.

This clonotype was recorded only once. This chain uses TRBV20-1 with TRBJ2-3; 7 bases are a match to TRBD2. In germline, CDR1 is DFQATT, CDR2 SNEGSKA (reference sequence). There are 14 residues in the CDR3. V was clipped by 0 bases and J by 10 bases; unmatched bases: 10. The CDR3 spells CSARDLLGREAQYF. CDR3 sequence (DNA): TGCAGTGCTAGAGATCTGCTGGGGAGGGAGGCGCAGTATTTT.

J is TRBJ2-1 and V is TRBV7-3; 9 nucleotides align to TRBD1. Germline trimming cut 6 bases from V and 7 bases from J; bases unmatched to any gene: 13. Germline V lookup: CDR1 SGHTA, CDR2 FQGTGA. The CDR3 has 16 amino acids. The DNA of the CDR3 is TGTGCCAGCAGTCTGCTGGGGGACAGGGTTGGGAATGAGCAGTTCTTC. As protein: CASSLLGDRVGNEQFF.